The 5 T cell receptor beta chains in this list originate from one sample, sequenced in a study of blood T cell repertoires in COVID-19. Profiling relied on immunoSEQ multiplex PCR, and the TCRdb table lists in-frame clones only, not all of them. The sample lists over 150,000 clones; about 85% were seen once. Sequences were obtained from peripheral blood. The receptors were sampled from a man in his sixties with COVID-19, enrolled during active disease.

This chain joins TRBV6-2 or TRBV6-3 and TRBJ1-2; D not certain. From germline, CDR1 is MNHEY and CDR2 SVGEGT. The CDR3 extends over 13 amino acids. V was clipped by 4 bases and J by 4 bases, with 10 bases between them. CDR3 amino acids: CASSLLESYGYTF. Here the CDR3 DNA reads TGTGCCAGCAGTTTGTTGGAGAGCTATGGCTACACCTTC.

J is TRBJ1-5 and V is TRBV7-9, with a weak D call TRBD1 (5 bases). Germline CDR1 is SEHNR and CDR2 is FQNEAQ (reference sequence). V dropped 5 bases and J dropped 2 bases, with 10 bases sitting between them. The CDR3 extends over 14 amino acids. CDR3 residues: CASSVDSGNQPQHF. In DNA form, the CDR3 reads TGTGCCAGCAGCGTAGACAGTGGCAATCAGCCCCAGCATTTT. Filled out from reference TRBV7-9 and TRBJ1-5, the complete variable domain reads DTGVSQNPRHKITKRGQNVTFRCDPISEHNRLYWYRQTLGQGPEFLTYFQNEAQLEKSRLLSDRFSAERPKGSFSTLEIQRTEQGDSAMYLCASSVDSGNQPQHFGDGTRLSIL.

This chain links TRBV6-2 or TRBV6-3 with TRBJ1-5; 10 bases align to TRBD1. V lost 6 bases and J lost 6; bases outside the gene matches: 11. CDR3 length equals 16 residues. Germline CDR1 reads MNHEY; CDR2 reads SVGEGT. This chain's CDR3 is CASSWTGGSGGQPQHF. The CDR3 DNA sequence: TGTGCCAGCAGCTGGACAGGGGGATCGGGGGGTCAGCCCCAGCATTTT.

This clone was observed once. The chain couples TRBV25-1 to TRBJ2-2, with 7 bases fitting TRBD2. With 6 bases clipped from V and 2 bases from J, the junction kept 9 bases outside the gene matches. From germline, CDR1 is MGHDK and CDR2 SYGVNS. This CDR3 region has 16 residues. CDR3 bases: TGTGCCAGCAGAGGGTGGGGACTACGCAACACCGGGGAGCTGTTTTTT. This codes for CASRGWGLRNTGELFF.

The chain has TRBV3-1 (or the pseudogene TRBV3-2) and TRBJ1-6, with unresolved D. Per germline, CDR1 LGHDT and CDR2 YNNKEL (reference sequence). V shed 3 bases and J shed 12 bases, with 9 bases lying between them. The CDR3 consists of 12 residues. The CDR3 loop is CASSQNLLPLHF. CDR3 bases: TGTGCCAGCAGCCAGAACTTGCTACCCCTCCACTTT.